The 10 T cell receptor beta chains below were found in one sample sequenced in a study of T-cell memory formation after mild COVID-19. One entry per CDR3 protein, called by TCRdb with MiXCR from the 5' RACE reads. The sample includes 300,000 to 400,000 distinct CDR3 sequences, under 15% seen only once; the top ten take about 21%. Material: PBMCs or a T cell subset sorted from them (not recorded which). These receptors were obtained from a man between 18 and 29 years old who had mild COVID-19 (a few samples of this study predate the infection). Cell type and time point are not known.

The chain has TRBV7-9 and TRBJ2-7; TRBD1 is a possible D gene (5 bases). V was pared by 1 base and J by 6 bases, with 13 bases between. The germline V gene has CDR1 SEHNR and CDR2 FQNEAQ (reference sequence). CDR3 length: 14 amino acids. The CDR3 region is CASSLGAGLGEQYF. The CDR3 bases are TGTGCCAGCAGCTTAGGGGCAGGGTTGGGCGAGCAGTACTTC.

This clonotype was recorded many times. This chain uses TRBV29-1 with TRBJ2-5, with TRBD1 identical over 7 bases. The length of the CDR3 is 17 residues. The V gene's germline CDR1 is SQVTM and CDR2 ANQGSEA. V shed 4 bases, J shed 7 bases, and the junction held 21 bases outside the gene matches. CDR3 residues: CSVVYASGWTGPGTQYF. The CDR3 DNA reads TGCAGCGTTGTTTATGCGTCTGGTTGGACAGGCCCAGGGACCCAGTACTTC. Full variable domain (rest looked up from reference TRBV29-1 and TRBJ2-5): SAVISQKPSRDICQRGTSLTIQCQVDSQVTMMFWYRQQPGQSLTLIATANQGSEATYESGFVIDKFPISRPNLTFSTLTVSNMSPEDSSIYLCSVVYASGWTGPGTQYFGPGTRLLVL.

The V gene is TRBV6-5, the J gene TRBJ2-1; D perhaps matches TRBD1 (6 bases). This CDR3 is 14 amino acids long. Trimming took 5 bases from V and 7 from J, leaving 15 bases between them. Germline V gene lookup returns CDR1 MNHEY and CDR2 SVGAGI. The CDR3 reads CASSQFLRGNEQFF. The DNA of the CDR3 is TGTGCCAGCAGTCAGTTCCTCAGGGGAAATGAGCAGTTCTTC.

This clonotype was found a few times. The rearrangement uses TRBV5-3 and TRBJ1-1; possibly TRBD1 for D (6 bases). TRBV5-3 is placed among ORFs of uncertain function. The CDR3 has 13 residues. With 10 bases removed from V and 5 bases from J, the gap between germline ends came to 18 bases. In DNA, the CDR3 is TGTGCCGGACACCGACAGCAGGGGACTGAAGCTTTCTTT. Amino acid sequence: CAGHRQQGTEAFF.

In this sample, this clonotype turned up once. This chain joins TRBV7-8 and TRBJ2-2, with TRBD1 matching 8 bases. Germline CDR1 SGHVS, CDR2 FQNEAQ. Trimming at V came to 4 bases and at J to 6 bases, leaving 10 bases not matched to a gene. This CDR3 spans 16 amino acids. CDR3 sequence (DNA): TGTGCCAGCAGCTCACTGACAGGGGCCAAACCCGGGGAGCTGTTTTTT. Translating gives CASSSLTGAKPGELFF. The full variable domain, its missing parts supplied by reference TRBV7-8 and TRBJ2-2, is GAGVSQSPRYKVAKRGQDVALRCDPISGHVSLFWYQQALGQGPEFLTYFQNEAQLDKSGLPSDRFFAERPEGSVSTLKIQRTQQEDSAVYLCASSSLTGAKPGELFFGEGSRLTVL.

This clonotype was detected a few times. The V and J genes are TRBV25-1 and TRBJ1-2, with unresolved D. From germline, CDR1 is MGHDK and CDR2 SYGVNS. With 1 base removed from V and 9 bases from J, the gap between germline ends came to 3 bases. The CDR3 length is 10 residues. Here the CDR3 reads CASSELSYTF. DNA of the CDR3: TGTGCCAGCAGTGAATTGAGCTACACCTTC.

The chain recombines TRBV20-1 with TRBJ2-1; D uncertain. The CDR3 sequence is 14 residues long. Germline V gene data show CDR1 as DFQATT and CDR2 as SNEGSKA (reference sequence). V was pared by 1 base and J by 0 bases, with 7 bases between. The CDR3 nucleotides are TGCAGTGCTAGAGGGGCGAGCTCCTACAATGAGCAGTTCTTC. It is translated as CSARGASSYNEQFF.

The rearrangement uses TRBV7-8 and TRBJ1-2, with 8 nucleotides matching TRBD1. Looked up from germline, CDR1 is SGHVS and CDR2 is FQNEAQ. This CDR3 has 16 amino acids. The trim removed 3 bases at V and 6 bases at J, leaving 12 bases unmatched. DNA for the CDR3: TGTGCCAGCAGCTTGTCAATGGCGCAGGGGGCTGATGGCTACACCTTC. The encoded protein is CASSLSMAQGADGYTF.

The V call is TRBV7-9, the J call TRBJ2-7, with 8 positions matching TRBD1. CDR1 SEHNR and CDR2 FQNEAQ come from the germline V gene (reference sequence). The CDR3 length is 14 residues. The ends lost 5 bases at V and 2 bases at J; junction bases unmatched: 5. CDR3 loop: CASSVGTGPYEQYF. The CDR3 bases are TGTGCCAGCAGCGTCGGGACAGGTCCCTACGAGCAGTACTTC.

The rearrangement links TRBV5-6 to TRBJ1-1, with D unclear. The germline V gene encodes CDR1 SGHDT and CDR2 YYEEEE. Trimming cost V 1 base and J 10 bases, with 14 bases left between them. This CDR3 is 13 amino acids long. Here the CDR3 reads CASSLWVGPGAFF. CDR3 DNA sequence: TGTGCCAGCAGCTTGTGGGTGGGCCCGGGAGCTTTCTTT. Complete variable domain (other parts from reference TRBV5-6 and TRBJ1-1): DAGVTQSPTHLIKTRGQQVTLRCSPKSGHDTVSWYQQALGQGPQFIFQYYEEEERQRGNFPDRFSGHQFPNYSSELNVNALLLGDSALYLCASSLWVGPGAFFGQGTRLTVV.